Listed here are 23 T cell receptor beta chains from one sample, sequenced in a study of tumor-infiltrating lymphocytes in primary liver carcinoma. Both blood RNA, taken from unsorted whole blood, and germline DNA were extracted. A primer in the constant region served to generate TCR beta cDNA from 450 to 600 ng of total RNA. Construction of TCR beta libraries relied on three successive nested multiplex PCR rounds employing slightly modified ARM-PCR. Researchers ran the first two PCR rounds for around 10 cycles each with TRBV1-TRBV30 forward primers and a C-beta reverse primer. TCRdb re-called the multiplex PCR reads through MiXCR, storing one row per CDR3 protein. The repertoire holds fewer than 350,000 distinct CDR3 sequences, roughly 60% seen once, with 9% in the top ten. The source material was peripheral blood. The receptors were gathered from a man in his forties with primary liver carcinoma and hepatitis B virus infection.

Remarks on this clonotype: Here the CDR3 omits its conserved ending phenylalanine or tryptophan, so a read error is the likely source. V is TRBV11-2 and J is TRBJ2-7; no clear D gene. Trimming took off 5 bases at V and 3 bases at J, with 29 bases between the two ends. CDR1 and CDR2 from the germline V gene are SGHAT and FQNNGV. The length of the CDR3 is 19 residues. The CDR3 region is CASSDSTPQEREWDYEQYI. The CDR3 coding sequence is TGTGCCAGCAGCGATAGTACCCCTCAAGAGCGAGAGTGGGACTACGAGCAGTACATC.

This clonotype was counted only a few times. The CDR3 spells CASSQEGRSQEQAFF. The CDR3 bases are TGCGCCAGCAGCCAAGAGGGCAGGTCCCAGGAACAAGCTTTCTTT. V usage is TRBV4-1 and J usage is TRBJ1-1; no firm D call. CDR3 length: 15 residues. Trimming took off 0 bases at V and 9 bases at J, with 17 bases between the two ends. Germline V gene sequence: CDR1 MGHRA, CDR2 YSYEKL.

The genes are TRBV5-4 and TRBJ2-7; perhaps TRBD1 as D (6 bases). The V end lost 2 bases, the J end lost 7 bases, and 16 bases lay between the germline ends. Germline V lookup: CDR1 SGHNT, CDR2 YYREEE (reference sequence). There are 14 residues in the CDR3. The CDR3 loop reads CASSFRTAPWEQYF. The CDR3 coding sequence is TGTGCCAGCAGCTTTAGGACAGCGCCGTGGGAGCAGTACTTC.

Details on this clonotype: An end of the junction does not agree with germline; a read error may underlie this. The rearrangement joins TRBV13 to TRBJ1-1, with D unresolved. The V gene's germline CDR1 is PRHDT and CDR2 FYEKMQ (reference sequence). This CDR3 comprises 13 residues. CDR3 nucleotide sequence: TGTGCAAGCAGCTTAGAGCGGGGAACTGATGCTTTCTTT. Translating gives CASSLERGTDAFF.

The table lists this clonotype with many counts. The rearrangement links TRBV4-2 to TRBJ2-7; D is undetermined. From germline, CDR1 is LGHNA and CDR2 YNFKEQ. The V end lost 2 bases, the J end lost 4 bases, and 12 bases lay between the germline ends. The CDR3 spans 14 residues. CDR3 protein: CASSQREAEYEQYF. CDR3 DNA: TGTGCCAGCAGCCAACGAGAGGCGGAATACGAGCAGTACTTC.

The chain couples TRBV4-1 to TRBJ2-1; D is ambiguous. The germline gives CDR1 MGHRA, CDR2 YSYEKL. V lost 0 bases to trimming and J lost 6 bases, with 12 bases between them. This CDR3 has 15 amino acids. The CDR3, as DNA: TGCGCCAGCAGCCAAGATTCTCACCCCGGCAATGAGCAGTTCTTC. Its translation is CASSQDSHPGNEQFF.

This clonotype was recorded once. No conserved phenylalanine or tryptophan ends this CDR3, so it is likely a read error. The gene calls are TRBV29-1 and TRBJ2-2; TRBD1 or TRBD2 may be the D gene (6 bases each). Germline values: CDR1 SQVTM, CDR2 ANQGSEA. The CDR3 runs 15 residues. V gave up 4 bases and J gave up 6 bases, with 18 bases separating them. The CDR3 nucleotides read TGCAGCGTTGGGATGGGGGGCGCAGAGTCCGGGGAGCTGTTTTCT. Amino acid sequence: CSVGMGGAESGELFS.

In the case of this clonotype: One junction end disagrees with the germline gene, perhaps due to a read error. CDR3 sequence: CAWSDRPNTEALF. CDR3 sequence (DNA): TGTGCCTGGAGCGACAGACCGAACACTGAAGCTCTCTTT. The rearrangement joins TRBV30 to TRBJ1-1; D is perhaps TRBD1 (5 bases). The V gene's germline CDR1 is GTSNPN and CDR2 SVGIG (reference sequence). The CDR3 spans 13 residues.

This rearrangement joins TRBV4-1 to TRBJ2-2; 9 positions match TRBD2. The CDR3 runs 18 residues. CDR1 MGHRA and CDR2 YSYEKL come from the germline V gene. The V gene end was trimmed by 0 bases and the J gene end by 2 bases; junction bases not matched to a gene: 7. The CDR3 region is CASSQDRAGGFNTGELFF. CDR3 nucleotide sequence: TGCGCCAGCAGCCAAGATAGGGCGGGAGGGTTTAACACCGGGGAGCTGTTTTTT.

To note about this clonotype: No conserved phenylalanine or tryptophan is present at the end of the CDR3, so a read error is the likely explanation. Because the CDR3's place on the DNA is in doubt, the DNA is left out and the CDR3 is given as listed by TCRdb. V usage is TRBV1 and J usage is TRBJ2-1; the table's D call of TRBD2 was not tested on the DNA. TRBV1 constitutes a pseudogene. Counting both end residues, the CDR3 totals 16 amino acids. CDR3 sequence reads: CTSSQGAKVAGYEQFI.

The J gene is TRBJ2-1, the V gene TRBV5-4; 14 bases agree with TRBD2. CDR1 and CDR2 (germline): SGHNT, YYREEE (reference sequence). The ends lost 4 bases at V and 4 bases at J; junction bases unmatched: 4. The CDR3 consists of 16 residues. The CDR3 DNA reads TGTGCCAGCAGCGCAGGGACTAGCGGGAGATACAATGAGCAGTTCTTC. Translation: CASSAGTSGRYNEQFF.

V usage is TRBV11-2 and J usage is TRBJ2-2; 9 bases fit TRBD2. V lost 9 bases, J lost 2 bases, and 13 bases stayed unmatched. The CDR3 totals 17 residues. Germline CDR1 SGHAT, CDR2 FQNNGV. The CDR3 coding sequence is TGTGCCAGTAGCCAACGCGGGAGGGCGCAAAACACCGGGGAGCTGTTTTTT. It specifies CASSQRGRAQNTGELFF.

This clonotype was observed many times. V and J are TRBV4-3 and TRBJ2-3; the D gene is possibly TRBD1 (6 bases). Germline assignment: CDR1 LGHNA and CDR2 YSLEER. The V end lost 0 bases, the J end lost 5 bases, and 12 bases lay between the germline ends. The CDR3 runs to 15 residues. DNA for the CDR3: TGCGCCAGCAGCCAAGATCAGGGGCCGGGAGATACGCAGTATTTT. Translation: CASSQDQGPGDTQYF.

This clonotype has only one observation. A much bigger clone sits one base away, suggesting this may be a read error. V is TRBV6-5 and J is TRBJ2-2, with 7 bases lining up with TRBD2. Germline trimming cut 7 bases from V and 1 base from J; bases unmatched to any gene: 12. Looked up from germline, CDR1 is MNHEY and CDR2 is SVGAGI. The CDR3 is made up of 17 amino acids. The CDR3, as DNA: TGTGCCAGCAATCTCTCGCCCGGACTAGAGAACACCGGGGAGCTGTTTTTT. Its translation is CASNLSPGLENTGELFF.

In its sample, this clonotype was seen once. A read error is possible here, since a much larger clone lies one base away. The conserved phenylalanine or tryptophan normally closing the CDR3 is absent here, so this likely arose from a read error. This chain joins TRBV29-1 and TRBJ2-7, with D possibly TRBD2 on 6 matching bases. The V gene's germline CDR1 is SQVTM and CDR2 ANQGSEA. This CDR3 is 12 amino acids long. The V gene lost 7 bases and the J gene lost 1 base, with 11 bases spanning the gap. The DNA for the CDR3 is TGCAGCGCTAGGGACTGGTCCTACGAGCAGTACTAC. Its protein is CSARDWSYEQYY.

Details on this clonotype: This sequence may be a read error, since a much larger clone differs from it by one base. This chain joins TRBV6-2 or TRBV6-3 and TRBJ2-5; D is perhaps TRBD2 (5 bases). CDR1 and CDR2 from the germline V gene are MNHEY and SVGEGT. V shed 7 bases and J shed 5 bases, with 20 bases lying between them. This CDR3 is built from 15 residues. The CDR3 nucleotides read TGTGCCAGCAATTTCGCCGAGGGAAGGTCGGAGACCCAGTACTTC. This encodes CASNFAEGRSETQYF.

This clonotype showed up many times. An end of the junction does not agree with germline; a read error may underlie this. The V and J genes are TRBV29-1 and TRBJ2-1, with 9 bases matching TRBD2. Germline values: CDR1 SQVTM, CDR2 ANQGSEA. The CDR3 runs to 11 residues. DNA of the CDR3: TGCAGCGATTTAACCGGGACTAGCCAGGTCTTC. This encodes CSDLTGTSQVF.

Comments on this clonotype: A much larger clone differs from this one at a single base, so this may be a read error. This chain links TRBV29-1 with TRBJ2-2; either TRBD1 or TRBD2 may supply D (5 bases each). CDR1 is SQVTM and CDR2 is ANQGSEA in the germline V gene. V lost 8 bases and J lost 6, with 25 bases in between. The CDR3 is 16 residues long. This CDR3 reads CSIVPHVGEWAGELFF. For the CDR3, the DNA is TGCAGCATTGTCCCTCATGTGGGGGAGTGGGCCGGGGAGCTGTTTTTT.

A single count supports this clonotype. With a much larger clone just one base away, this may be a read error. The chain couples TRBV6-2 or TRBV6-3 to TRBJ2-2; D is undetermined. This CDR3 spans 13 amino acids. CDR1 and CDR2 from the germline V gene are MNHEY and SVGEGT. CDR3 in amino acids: CVSSYIRTGELFF. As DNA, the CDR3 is TGTGTCAGCAGTTACATCCGCACCGGGGAGCTGTTTTTT.

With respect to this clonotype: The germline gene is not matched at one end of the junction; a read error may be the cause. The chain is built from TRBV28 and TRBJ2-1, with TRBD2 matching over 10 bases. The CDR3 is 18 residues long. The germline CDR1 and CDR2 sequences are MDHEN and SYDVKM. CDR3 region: CVSSLPSGRAKYVNEQFF. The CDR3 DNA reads TGTGTCAGCAGTTTGCCCAGCGGGAGGGCCAAATACGTCAATGAGCAGTTCTTC. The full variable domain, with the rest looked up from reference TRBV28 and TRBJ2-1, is DVKVTQSSRYLVKRTGEKVFLECVQDMDHENMFWYRQDPGLGLRLIYFSYDVKMKEKGDIPEGYSVSREKKERFSLILESASTNQTSMYLCVSSLPSGRAKYVNEQFFGPGTRLTVL.

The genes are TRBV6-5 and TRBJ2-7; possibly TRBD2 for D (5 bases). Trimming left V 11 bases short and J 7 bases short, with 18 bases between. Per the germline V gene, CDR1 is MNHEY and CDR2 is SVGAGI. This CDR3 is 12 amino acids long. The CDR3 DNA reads TGTGCCGTACGGAGAGGAGGTAGTGAGCAGTACTTC. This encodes CAVRRGGSEQYF.

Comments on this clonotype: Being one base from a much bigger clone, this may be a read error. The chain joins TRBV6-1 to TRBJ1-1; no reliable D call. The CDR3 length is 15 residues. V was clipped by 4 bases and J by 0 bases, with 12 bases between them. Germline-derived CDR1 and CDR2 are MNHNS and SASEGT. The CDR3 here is CASSGAWNMNTEAFF. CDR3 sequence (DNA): TGTGCCAGCAGTGGAGCATGGAACATGAACACTGAAGCTTTCTTT.

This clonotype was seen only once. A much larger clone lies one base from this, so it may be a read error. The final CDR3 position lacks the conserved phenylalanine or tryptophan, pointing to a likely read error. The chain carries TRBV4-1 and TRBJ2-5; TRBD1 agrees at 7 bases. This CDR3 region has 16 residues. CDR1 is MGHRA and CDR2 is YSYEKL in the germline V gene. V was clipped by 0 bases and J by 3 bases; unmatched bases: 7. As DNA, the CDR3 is TGCGCCAGCAGCCAAGATAAAGGGACAGAAAAAGAGACCCAGTACCTC. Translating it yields CASSQDKGTEKETQYL.